Listed below are T cell receptor beta chains from one sample, sequenced in a study of blood T cells in healthy people across ages. TCRdb used MiXCR to reprocess the 5' RACE reads, holding one entry per CDR3 protein. Of about 1,800,000 distinct CDR3 sequences listed, 28% were seen once; the top ten hold about 8%. Sequencing was done on a sample of blood. The receptors derive from a woman younger than 45 in good health. Both conserved end residues are part of each CDR3. The D gene is left open where the match is weak. Only part of the rows carry a size: once, few, many, or a class if the clone is expanded.

D: -; V: TRBV3-1; size: -; J: TRBJ2-7; length: 15; CDR3: CASSQGSSGSVEQYF; DNA: TGTGCCAGCAGCCAAGGTAGTTCAGGGAGTGTGGAGCAGTACTTC
D: -; V: TRBV10-3; size: many; J: TRBJ2-3; length: 14; CDR3: CATGGAGFTDTQYF; DNA: TGTGCCACTGGGGGAGCGGGCTTCACAGATACGCAGTATTTT
D: -; V: TRBV27; size: -; J: TRBJ2-5; length: 13; CDR3: CASSSQTRETQYF; DNA: TGTGCCAGCAGCTCACAAACGAGGGAGACCCAGTACTTC
D: -; V: TRBV6-1; size: few; J: TRBJ1-1; length: 13; CDR3: CASSEQGYTEAFF; DNA: TGTGCCAGCAGTGAACAGGGATACACTGAAGCTTTCTTT
D: -; V: TRBV12-3/TRBV12-4; size: -; J: TRBJ1-5; length: 15; CDR3: CASSLQGLAVQPQHF; DNA: TGTGCCAGCAGTTTGCAGGGGCTGGCCGTCCAGCCCCAGCATTTT
D: -; V: TRBV3-1; size: -; J: TRBJ2-7; length: 15; CDR3: CASSLPGLLNDEQYF; DNA: TGTGCCAGCAGCCTTCCGGGACTCCTCAACGACGAGCAGTACTTC
D: -; V: TRBV5-1; size: many; J: TRBJ2-1; length: 16; CDR3: CASSLVGGAVSNEQFF; DNA: TGCGCCAGCAGCTTGGTTGGGGGGGCCGTATCGAATGAGCAGTTCTTC
D: -; V: TRBV5-6; size: few; J: TRBJ2-7; length: 15; CDR3: CASSLEGATAYEQYF; DNA: TGTGCCAGCAGCTTAGAGGGCGCGACCGCCTACGAGCAGTACTTC
D: -; V: TRBV7-9; size: -; J: TRBJ2-7; length: 15; CDR3: CAGSLEGSQGYEQYF; DNA: TGTGCCGGCAGCTTAGAAGGCAGTCAAGGGTACGAGCAGTACTTC
D: TRBD2; V: TRBV20-1; size: -; J: TRBJ2-3; length: 14; CDR3: CSVSGGGYTDTQYF; DNA: TGCAGTGTGTCCGGCGGGGGGTACACAGATACGCAGTATTTT
D: -; V: TRBV6-1; size: few; J: TRBJ2-3; length: 17; CDR3: CASSARRTDIGTDTQYF; DNA: TGTGCCAGCAGTGCGCGTCGGACAGATATAGGCACAGATACGCAGTATTTT
D: TRBD2; V: TRBV7-8; size: few; J: TRBJ2-5; length: 18; CDR3: CASSFPALAGGTQETQYF; DNA: TGTGCCAGCAGCTTTCCAGCTTTGGCGGGAGGTACCCAAGAGACCCAGTACTTC
D: TRBD2; V: TRBV20-1; size: few; J: TRBJ2-5; length: 16; CDR3: CSAPRASGGFQETQYF; DNA: TGCAGTGCTCCCCGGGCGAGCGGGGGTTTCCAAGAGACCCAGTACTTC
D: -; V: TRBV28; size: few; J: TRBJ2-2; length: 15; CDR3: CASSFVAENTGELFF; DNA: TGTGCCAGCAGTTTTGTGGCGGAGAACACCGGGGAGCTGTTTTTT
D: -; V: TRBV5-5; size: -; J: TRBJ2-3; length: 14; CDR3: CASSGTPDTDTQYF; DNA: TGTGCCAGCAGCGGGACACCCGACACAGATACGCAGTATTTT
D: TRBD1; V: TRBV5-1; size: -; J: TRBJ1-2; length: 13; CDR3: CASSLDRDEGYTF; DNA: TGCGCCAGCAGCTTAGACAGGGATGAGGGCTACACCTTC
D: -; V: TRBV20-1; size: many; J: TRBJ1-2; length: 14; CDR3: CSAPGTNVYIGYTF; DNA: TGCAGTGCTCCCGGGACAAACGTCTATATCGGCTACACCTTC
D: TRBD2; V: TRBV6-4; size: many; J: TRBJ2-1; length: 16; CDR3: CASSEGTSGGANEQFF; DNA: TGTGCCAGCAGTGAGGGGACTAGCGGGGGGGCCAATGAGCAGTTCTTC
D: -; V: TRBV7-6; size: -; J: TRBJ2-2; length: 16; CDR3: CASSRNGGANTGELFF; DNA: TGTGCCAGCAGCCGAAACGGGGGCGCCAACACCGGGGAGCTGTTTTTT
D: TRBD1; V: TRBV9; size: -; J: TRBJ2-6; length: 18; CDR3: CASSFSTGAISGANVLTF; DNA: TGTGCCAGCAGCTTCTCGACAGGGGCCATCTCTGGGGCCAACGTCCTGACTTTC
D: TRBD2; V: TRBV6-1; size: -; J: TRBJ2-2; length: 16; CDR3: CASSEYLAGNTGELFF; DNA: TGTGCCAGCAGTGAATACCTAGCGGGAAACACCGGGGAGCTGTTTTTT
D: TRBD1; V: TRBV3-1; size: -; J: TRBJ2-7; length: 14; CDR3: CASSLSDRAGEQYF; DNA: TGTGCCAGCAGCCTCTCGGACAGGGCCGGCGAGCAGTACTTC
D: -; V: TRBV6-5; size: -; J: TRBJ1-1; length: 13; CDR3: CASRPGMDTEAFF; DNA: TGTGCCAGCAGACCGGGAATGGACACTGAAGCTTTCTTT
D: -; V: TRBV20-1; size: -; J: TRBJ2-2; length: 13; CDR3: CSSKTRLTGELFF; DNA: TGCAGTTCGAAGACTAGACTCACCGGGGAGCTGTTTTTT
D: -; V: TRBV5-4; size: few; J: TRBJ2-2; length: 12; CDR3: CASSVWTGELFF; DNA: TGTGCCAGCAGCGTGTGGACCGGGGAGCTGTTTTTT
D: TRBD2; V: TRBV7-3; size: few; J: TRBJ2-1; length: 15; CDR3: CASSSIGGLEDEQFF; DNA: TGTGCCAGCAGCTCCATAGGGGGACTAGAGGATGAGCAGTTCTTC
D: TRBD2; V: TRBV5-6; size: -; J: TRBJ2-3; length: 17; CDR3: CASSLWPSGVKRDTQYF; DNA: TGTGCCAGCAGCTTGTGGCCTAGCGGGGTTAAGAGAGATACGCAGTATTTT
D: -; V: TRBV5-5; size: many; J: TRBJ2-5; length: 12; CDR3: CASSLIQETQYF; DNA: TGTGCCAGCAGCTTAATTCAAGAGACCCAGTACTTC
D: TRBD2; V: TRBV7-2; size: -; J: TRBJ2-5; length: 16; CDR3: CASSLHVAGGQETQYF; DNA: TGTGCCAGCAGCCTCCACGTGGCGGGGGGACAAGAGACCCAGTACTTC
D: -; V: TRBV7-9; size: -; J: TRBJ2-6; length: 16; CDR3: CASSFSFGSGANVLTF; DNA: TGTGCCAGCAGCTTCTCATTTGGCTCTGGGGCCAACGTCCTGACTTTC
D: -; V: TRBV7-9; size: -; J: TRBJ2-3; length: 13; CDR3: CASSFYYADTQYF; DNA: TGTGCCAGCAGCTTTTATTACGCTGATACGCAGTATTTT
D: TRBD1; V: TRBV5-1; size: few; J: TRBJ2-5; length: 15; CDR3: CASSLAVTGGETQYF; DNA: TGCGCCAGCAGCTTGGCCGTAACAGGGGGGGAGACCCAGTACTTC
D: -; V: TRBV12-3/TRBV12-4; size: -; J: TRBJ1-2; length: 13; CDR3: CASNLDGPYGYTF; DNA: TGTGCCAGCAACTTGGACGGGCCATATGGCTACACCTTC
D: TRBD1; V: TRBV12-3/TRBV12-4; size: many; J: TRBJ2-7; length: 13; CDR3: CASSWDRVSEQYF; DNA: TGTGCCAGCAGTTGGGACAGGGTTAGCGAGCAGTACTTC
D: TRBD1; V: TRBV7-2; size: -; J: TRBJ1-2; length: 14; CDR3: CASSRRDSGGGYTF; DNA: TGTGCCAGCAGCAGGCGGGACAGCGGGGGAGGCTACACTTTC
D: -; V: TRBV5-1; size: -; J: TRBJ2-7; length: 15; CDR3: CASSLDGTKTYEQYF; DNA: TGCGCCAGCAGCTTGGATGGGACCAAGACCTACGAGCAGTACTTC
D: -; V: TRBV7-2; size: many; J: TRBJ2-4; length: 13; CDR3: CASTSLNDEIQYF; DNA: TGTGCCAGCACCTCCCTTAACGACGAGATTCAGTACTTC
D: -; V: TRBV20-1; size: -; J: TRBJ1-2; length: 15; CDR3: CSASPPGGESYGYTF; DNA: TGCAGTGCATCCCCCCCGGGAGGGGAAAGTTATGGCTACACCTTC